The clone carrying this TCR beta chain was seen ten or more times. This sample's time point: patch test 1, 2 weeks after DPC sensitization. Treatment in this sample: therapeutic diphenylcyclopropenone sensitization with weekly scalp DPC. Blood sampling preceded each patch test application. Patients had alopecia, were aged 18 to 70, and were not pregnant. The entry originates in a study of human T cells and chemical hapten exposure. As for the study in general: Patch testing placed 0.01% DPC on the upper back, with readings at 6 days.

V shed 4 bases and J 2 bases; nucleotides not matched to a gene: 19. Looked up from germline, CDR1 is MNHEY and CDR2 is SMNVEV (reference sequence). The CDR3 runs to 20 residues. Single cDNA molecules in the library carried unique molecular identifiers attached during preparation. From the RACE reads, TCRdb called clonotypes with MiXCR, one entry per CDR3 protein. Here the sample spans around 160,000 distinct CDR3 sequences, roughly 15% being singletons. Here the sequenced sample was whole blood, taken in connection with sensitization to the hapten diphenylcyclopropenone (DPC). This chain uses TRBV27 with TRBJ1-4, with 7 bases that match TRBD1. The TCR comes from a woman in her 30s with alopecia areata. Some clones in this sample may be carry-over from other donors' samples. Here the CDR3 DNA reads TGTGCCAGCAGTTCCGAGAAAACAGGGGTCTTCCGGGGCACTAATGAAAAACTGTTTTTT. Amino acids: CASSSEKTGVFRGTNEKLFF.